This T cell receptor beta chain stems from a study of CD8+CD57+ T cells in acquired aplastic anemia. Study-wide results and caveats: A set of 25 to 30 CD8+ CDR3 sequences was shared between patients and controls, and these sequences appeared highly expressed in patients.

Patients sequenced had flow cytometry evidence of CD8+CD57+ cell expansion. The use of genomic DNA as template underpinned the TCR beta VDJ and CDR3 profiling. TCRdb re-derived calls from the reads in MiXCR, one entry per CDR3 protein. The profile shows approximately 220,000 distinct CDR3 sequences, less than 60% of them singletons. With regard to this clonotype: Antigen specificity is unknown.

The source material was sorted CD4+, CD8+, or CD8+CD57+ T cells (not recorded which) from PBMCs. The TCR originated in a human donor with aplastic anemia.

CDR3 bases: TGTGCCAGCATCATAGGGGGGGGCGGGGACCCCTACAATGAGCAGTTCTTC. Its translation: CASIIGGGGDPYNEQFF. The chain recombines TRBV7-3 with TRBJ2-1, with D possibly TRBD2 on 7 matching bases. The germline CDR1 and CDR2 sequences are SGHTA and FQGTGA. The CDR3 runs to 17 residues. With 7 bases removed from V and 2 bases from J, the gap between germline ends came to 21 bases.